This T cell receptor beta chain derives from a study of blood T cell repertoires in COVID-19. The study drew participants aged about 18 to 89 years from about two dozen US areas. The table came from immunoSEQ multiplex PCR; TCRdb's copy has only in-frame clones and leaves some out. Of fewer than 200,000 clones listed, 80% to 90% are singletons. The CDR3 has 13 residues. Trimming removed 6 bases from V and 7 bases from J; junction bases left unmatched: 6. The chain uses TRBV12-3 or TRBV12-4 and TRBJ1-2; 9 positions match TRBD1. The receptor was derived from a woman aged 18-29 years who had recovered from COVID-19. Sequenced: PBMCs or T cells enriched from blood (not recorded which). The CDR3 is CASREGQGGGYTF. CDR3 nucleotides: TGTGCCAGCAGGGAGGGACAGGGAGGTGGCTACACCTTC.